Listed below are T cell receptor beta chains from one sample, sequenced in a study of cytomegalovirus exposure and HLA in healthy donors. Sequencing used immunoSEQ multiplex PCR; TCRdb keeps in-frame clones, though not all of them. This sample has about 130,000 clones; approximately 84% occur once, and the top ten carry approximately 1.8%. Sequenced input: PBMCs. The receptor source for this set is a woman between 40 and 50 years old in good health and CMV-seronegative. Both conserved end residues are trimmed from each CDR3. The order of the fields is J gene, clone size, D gene, V gene, CDR3 protein. D genes are given only for firm matches. Clone sizes are given selectively: once, few, many, or a class where the clone is expanded.

TRBJ2-1,NA,TRBD2,TRBV6-6,ASIGSGRKNEQF
TRBJ1-1,NA,TRBD1,TRBV6-6,ASSLRQGEAF
TRBJ1-2,NA,TRBD1,TRBV27,ASSPHWGQGGYT
TRBJ2-7,NA,TRBD1,TRBV11-2,ASSLGGGTGAYEQY
TRBJ2-3,NA,TRBD1,TRBV27,ASSTRDSRTDTQY
TRBJ2-7,NA,NA,TRBV11-2,ASSLGDWPYEQY
TRBJ2-5,NA,NA,TRBV27,ASRGQGETQY
TRBJ2-3,NA,TRBD2,TRBV5-1,ASSLYGGGPTSTDTQY
TRBJ2-7,few,NA,TRBV6-1,ASTLEVTASYEQY
TRBJ2-3,NA,NA,TRBV5-8,ASSPSTSTDTQY
TRBJ2-3,NA,TRBD1,TRBV28,ASSPPRTGPVSDTQY
TRBJ2-1,NA,NA,TRBV5-8,ASSLDAHRQVPPGNEQF
TRBJ2-3,once,NA,TRBV5-6,ASSLALTGDTQY
TRBJ2-5,NA,NA,TRBV4-2,ASSQDVLDPPQTQY